The clone carrying this T cell receptor beta chain appeared a single time. PCR was performed using 60 Vbeta and 13 Jbeta primers. Profiling relied on immunoSEQ multiplex PCR, and the TCRdb table lists in-frame clones only, not all of them. The table shows about 100,000 clones, with 75% to 90% occurring only once. This sample was included in a study of cytomegalovirus exposure and HLA in healthy donors. With 1 base removed from V and 5 bases from J, the gap between germline ends came to 9 bases. The CDR3 consists of 13 residues. Germline V CDR1 and CDR2: SGHRS, YFSETQ. The clonotype was recovered from a man aged 30 to 39 in good health and CMV-seronegative. The source material was PBMCs. This chain uses TRBV5-1 with TRBJ1-2; D gene ambiguous. CDR3 loop: CASSLSGPYGYTF. In nucleotides, the CDR3 is TGCGCCAGCAGCTTGTCAGGCCCTTATGGCTACACCTTC.